This note documents a single T cell receptor (beta chain) sequence. This entry comes from a study of OX40 agonist ivuxolimab in advanced cancers. In the study overall: Averaging roughly 60 years in age, with a range of about 23 to 79, the cohort was around 87% male. Three patients showed partial responses: one hepatocellular carcinoma and two cutaneous melanoma cases.

TCRdb's table, derived via immunoSEQ multiplex PCR, lists solely in-frame clones and lacks some. Among tens of thousands of clones listed, less than 85% were seen once. V was clipped by 6 bases and J by 7 bases; unmatched bases: 12. Per the germline V gene, CDR1 is MNHNS and CDR2 is SASEGT. This CDR3 has 15 residues. The origin of this receptor is an adult with an advanced solid tumor such as melanoma, head and neck, liver or kidney cancer. The sample in question was CD4+ or CD8+ T cells sorted from blood, obtained in a trial of the OX40 agonist ivuxolimab. The J gene is TRBJ1-5, the V gene TRBV6-1, with 7 bases aligning to TRBD1. CDR3 sequence: CASSDSRGVWQPQHF. DNA of the CDR3: TGTGCCAGCAGCGATAGCAGGGGGGTCTGGCAGCCCCAGCATTTT.